This T cell receptor beta chain originates from a study of blood T cell repertoires in COVID-19. Study summary: Acute-phase and convalescent COVID-19 samples originated in the United States, Italy and Spain. PBMCs, B-cell-depleted T cells, or T cells were the source of the cDNA or gDNA that made up the material.

This clone was counted between two and nine times. Original handling: Reference gene primer amplification yielded estimated nucleated cell counts. TCRdb's copy holds only in-frame clones and misses some; the assay was immunoSEQ multiplex PCR. V, J and clone size were drawn from that table, and D and trimming were deduced from the DNA. The table shows 100,000 to 150,000 clones, with around 90% occurring only once. The TCR originated in a human donor in a cohort sampled during active COVID-19. Sequencing was performed on peripheral blood.

The CDR3 here is CASSPRGGGTEAFF. DNA for the CDR3: TGTGCCAGCTCACCAAGGGGAGGAGGCACTGAAGCTTTCTTT. The chain couples TRBV6-5 to TRBJ1-1, with D possibly being TRBD1 (5 bases). This CDR3 has 14 residues. V was pared by 8 bases and J by 4 bases, with 17 bases between. Looked up from germline, CDR1 is MNHEY and CDR2 is SVGAGI.